The 20 T cell receptor beta chains below were found in one sample sequenced in a study of tumor-infiltrating lymphocytes in primary liver carcinoma. Production of TCR beta cDNA used 400 to 600 ng total RNA together with a constant-region primer. Employing slightly modified ARM-PCR, three nested multiplex PCR rounds were run, and these gave rise to the TCR beta libraries. PCR rounds one and two used TRBV1-TRBV30 forward primers with a C-beta reverse primer for around 9 cycles each. TCRdb itself ran the multiplex PCR reads through MiXCR, one entry per CDR3 protein. Of approximately 88,000 distinct CDR3 sequences listed, about 70% are singletons. Bulk tissue was left unsorted, and RNA and DNA were co-extracted from around 18-30 mg of it. Sequenced input: tumor-adjacent normal liver tissue. These receptors all come from a man aged 35-49 years with primary liver carcinoma and hepatitis B virus infection.

This clonotype appeared many times. The chain carries TRBV5-6 and TRBJ2-1; the match to TRBD2 covers 8 bases. The CDR3 is 19 residues long. From germline, CDR1 is SGHDT and CDR2 YYEEEE. The V segment lost 4 bases and the J segment 0 bases; nucleotides outside the gene matches: 15. The CDR3: CASSPGGGYSGSSYNEQFF. DNA of the CDR3: TGTGCCAGCAGCCCGGGGGGGGGTTATAGCGGAAGCTCCTACAATGAGCAGTTCTTC.

This clonotype appeared once. Given a much more abundant clone one base away, this may be a read error. Given the absence of the conserved phenylalanine or tryptophan at the CDR3 end, a read error is likely. The V and J genes are TRBV6-1 and TRBJ2-7, with D unresolved. Germline CDR1 is MNHNS and CDR2 is SASEGT. V lost 5 bases and J lost 5, with 4 bases in between. This CDR3 region has 10 residues. CDR3 residues: CASSRNEQYL. CDR3 bases: TGTGCCAGCAGTCGAAACGAGCAGTACCTC.

Turning to this clonotype: One end of the junction varies from germline; a read error may be responsible. The V gene is TRBV11-2, the J gene TRBJ2-7; D possibly uses TRBD1 or TRBD2 (5 bases each). The length of the CDR3 is 13 residues. Germline CDR1 is SGHAT and CDR2 is FQNNGV. This CDR3 reads CACARGSSYDQYF. CDR3 coding DNA: TGTGCCTGCGCCCGGGGCAGCTCCTACGACCAGTACTTC.

This clonotype showed up just a few times. Given a much more abundant clone one base away, this may be a read error. The rearrangement joins TRBV29-1 to TRBJ2-7; D remains unclear. The CDR3 is 13 residues long. The germline gives CDR1 SQVTM, CDR2 ANQGSEA. The ends were cut back, 6 bases at V and 0 bases at J, with 12 bases in the middle. The CDR3 here is CSVTVMLSYEQYF. The CDR3 DNA is TGCAGCGTAACGGTGATGCTCTCCTACGAGCAGTACTTC.

V gene TRBV29-1 combines with J gene TRBJ1-1; D is uncertain. Trimming removed 4 bases at V and 5 bases at J, with 14 bases between. Germline CDR1 is SQVTM and CDR2 is ANQGSEA. The CDR3 has 13 residues. Here the CDR3 reads CSVALRIETEAFF. In nucleotides, the CDR3 is TGCAGCGTTGCACTCAGGATCGAAACTGAAGCTTTCTTT. Looking up the rest from reference TRBV29-1 and TRBJ1-1 gives the full variable domain: SAVISQKPSRDICQRGTSLTIQCQVDSQVTMMFWYRQQPGQSLTLIATANQGSEATYESGFVIDKFPISRPNLTFSTLTVSNMSPEDSSIYLCSVALRIETEAFFGQGTRLTVV.

J is TRBJ2-1 and V is TRBV29-1; perhaps TRBD2 as D (5 bases). V lost 0 bases and J lost 8, with 20 bases in between. This CDR3 has 16 residues. The germline CDR1 and CDR2 sequences are SQVTM and ANQGSEA. The chain's CDR3 is CSVEDRRRMAGDEQFF. The CDR3 coding sequence is TGCAGCGTTGAAGATCGGAGGCGAATGGCGGGCGATGAGCAGTTCTTC.

This rearrangement joins TRBV12-3 or TRBV12-4 to TRBJ2-3; D call uncertain. The CDR3 length is 15 residues. Trimming stripped 1 base from V and 12 bases from J, with 20 bases between. CDR3 DNA sequence: TGTGCCAGCAGTTTAGTGCGTGGGATAGATGGGGATCAGTATTTT. It encodes CASSLVRGIDGDQYF.

Details on this clonotype: The CDR3 ends on some other residue instead of the conserved phenylalanine or tryptophan, so this is likely a read error. The J gene is TRBJ2-2, the V gene TRBV11-2, with 9 bases identical to TRBD1. This CDR3 is 17 amino acids long. The germline V gene encodes CDR1 SGHAT and CDR2 FQNNGV. In DNA form, the CDR3 reads TGTGCCAACAGCTTTGATAGGGACAGGGTCGGCACCGGGGAGCTGTTTTCT. It encodes CANSFDRDRVGTGELFS.

In this sample, this clonotype turned up once. V is TRBV29-1 and J is TRBJ2-6, with a tentative D call TRBD2 (5 bases). There are 15 residues in the CDR3. From germline, CDR1 is SQVTM and CDR2 ANQGSEA. Trimming stripped 1 base from V and 4 bases from J, with 11 bases between. CDR3 residues: CSVEAPGIGANVLTF. The CDR3 nucleotides read TGCAGCGTTGAAGCCCCCGGGATAGGGGCCAACGTCCTGACTTTC.

The chain is built from TRBV7-9 and TRBJ2-3; D remains unclear. Germline CDR1 SEHNR, CDR2 FQNEAQ (reference sequence). V lost 9 bases and J 4 bases, leaving 14 bases between the germline ends. This CDR3 region has 13 residues. The CDR3 sequence is CASSNNMADTQYF. In DNA form, the CDR3 reads TGTGCCAGTAGCAATAACATGGCAGATACGCAGTATTTT.

There are many counts of this clonotype. The V and J genes are TRBV29-1 and TRBJ2-5; D perhaps matches TRBD2 (5 bases). Between the trimmed V and J ends, which lost 4 bases and 4 bases, there was a span of 10 bases. The CDR3 is 12 residues long. Germline V gives CDR1 SQVTM, CDR2 ANQGSEA. The CDR3 nucleotides read TGCAGCGTTGTCGGGGTGGGAGAGACCCAGTACTTC. Protein sequence: CSVVGVGETQYF.

As to this clonotype: The junction shows a germline mismatch at one end, possibly a read error. The chain recombines TRBV6-2 or TRBV6-3 with TRBJ1-5, with D perhaps matching TRBD1 (6 bases). The CDR3 length is 15 residues. CDR1 is MNHEY and CDR2 is SVGEGT in the germline V gene. Here the CDR3 reads CANSYRAGGNQPQHF. DNA for the CDR3: TGTGCCAACAGTTACCGGGCGGGGGGCAATCAGCCACAGCATTTT.

Comments on this clonotype: An end of the junction differs from the germline gene, which may be a read error. This chain links TRBV10-2 with TRBJ2-5; D not resolved. CDR3 size: 15 residues. Germline V gene lookup returns CDR1 WSHSY and CDR2 SAAADI. The CDR3 reads CASGEGPPIQETQYF. CDR3 DNA: TGCGCCAGCGGTGAAGGACCGCCCATCCAAGAGACCCAGTACTTC.

This chain connects TRBV28 to TRBJ2-3, with D possibly called TRBD1 or TRBD2 (6 bases each). The V end was cut by 7 bases, the J end by 3 bases, with 20 bases between. The germline V gene has CDR1 MDHEN and CDR2 SYDVKM. The CDR3 has 16 amino acids. CDR3 in amino acids: CASTPGGTRDTDTQYF. The CDR3 DNA reads TGTGCCAGCACCCCAGGCGGGACACGGGATACAGATACGCAGTATTTT.

V usage is TRBV12-3 or TRBV12-4 and J usage is TRBJ2-2; TRBD2 matches at 10 bases. The CDR3 consists of 22 residues. V lost 6 bases and J lost 2; bases outside the gene matches: 24. The CDR3 DNA sequence: TGTGCCAGCAGGCCCTCCCGGGTCCCCGGGACTAGCGAGAGAAGAAACACCGGGGAGCTGTTTTTT. Translation: CASRPSRVPGTSERRNTGELFF.

The chain is built from TRBV11-2 and TRBJ2-2; TRBD2 agrees at 11 bases. Germline assignment: CDR1 SGHAT and CDR2 FQNNGV. V trimming: 1 base; J trimming: 10 bases; junction bases outside the gene matches: 8. CDR3 length: 16 residues. CDR3 nucleotides: TGTGCCAGCAGCTTAGTGGCACTAGCGGGAGCCGCGGAGCTGTTTTTT. Protein: CASSLVALAGAAELFF.

The table lists this clonotype with a few counts. It may be a read error: a sequence one base away is much more abundant. The genes are TRBV12-3 or TRBV12-4 and TRBJ2-7, with TRBD1 matching over 9 bases. The CDR3 has 21 amino acids. Germline trimming cut 7 bases from V and 5 bases from J; bases unmatched to any gene: 30. This CDR3 is CASTHWDREFIGWQKGHEQYF. The CDR3 nucleotides are TGTGCCAGCACCCACTGGGACAGGGAATTTATAGGGTGGCAGAAGGGCCACGAGCAGTACTTC.

Concerning this clonotype: This CDR3 is missing its conserved last phenylalanine or tryptophan, likely due to a read error. V and J are TRBV19 and TRBJ2-1; TRBD2 matches at 12 bases. With 7 bases clipped from V and 6 bases from J, the junction kept 7 bases outside the gene matches. CDR1 LNHDA and CDR2 SQIVND come from the germline V gene (reference sequence). There are 15 residues in the CDR3. The CDR3, as DNA: TGTGCCAGTAACCCGACTAGCGGGAGTTGCAATGAGCAGTTCCTC. Its protein product is CASNPTSGSCNEQFL.

This clonotype showed up just a few times. A much larger clone is a single base away; this may be a read error. This rearrangement joins TRBV4-1 to TRBJ2-2; 7 nucleotides line up with TRBD1. Germline V CDR1 and CDR2: MGHRA, YSYEKL. The trim removed 1 base at V and 6 bases at J, leaving 8 bases unmatched. The CDR3 is 16 amino acids. The CDR3 DNA follows: TGCGCCAGCAGCCAAGTTTACAGGGGAAACGCCGGGGAGCTGTTTTTT. Residues: CASSQVYRGNAGELFF.

With respect to this clonotype: The junction departs from the called germline gene at one end, perhaps through a read error. The chain employs TRBV11-2 and TRBJ2-7, with 7 nucleotides matching TRBD1. Germline V gene data show CDR1 as SGHAT and CDR2 as FQNNGV. The CDR3 spans 15 residues. CDR3 residues: CTSSPWTGAGGGQYF. CDR3 DNA: TGTACCAGCAGCCCCTGGACAGGAGCTGGAGGCGGGCAGTACTTC.